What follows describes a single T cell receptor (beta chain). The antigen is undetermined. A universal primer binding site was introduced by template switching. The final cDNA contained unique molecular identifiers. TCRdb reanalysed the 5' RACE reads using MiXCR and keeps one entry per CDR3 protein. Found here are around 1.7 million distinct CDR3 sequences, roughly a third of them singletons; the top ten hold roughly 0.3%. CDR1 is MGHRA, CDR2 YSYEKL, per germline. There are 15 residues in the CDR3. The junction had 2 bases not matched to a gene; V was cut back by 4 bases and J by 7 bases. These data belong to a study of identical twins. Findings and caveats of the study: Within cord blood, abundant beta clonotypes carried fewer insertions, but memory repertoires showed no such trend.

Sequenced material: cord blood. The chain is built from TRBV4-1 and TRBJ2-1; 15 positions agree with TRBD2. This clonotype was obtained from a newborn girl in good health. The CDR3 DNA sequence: TGCGCCAGCAGCCGGACTAGCGGGAGGGAAAATGAGCAGTTCTTC. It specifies CASSRTSGRENEQFF.